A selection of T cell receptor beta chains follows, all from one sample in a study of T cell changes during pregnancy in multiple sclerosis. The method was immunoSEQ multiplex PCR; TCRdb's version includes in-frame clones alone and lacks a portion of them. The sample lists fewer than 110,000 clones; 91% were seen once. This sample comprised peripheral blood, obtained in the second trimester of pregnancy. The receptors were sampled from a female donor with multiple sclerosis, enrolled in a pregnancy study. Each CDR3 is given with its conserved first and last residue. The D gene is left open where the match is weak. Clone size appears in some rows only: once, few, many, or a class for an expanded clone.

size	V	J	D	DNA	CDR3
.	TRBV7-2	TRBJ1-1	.	TGTGCCAGCAGCTTCCAAGCGAACACTGAAGCTTTCTTT	CASSFQANTEAFF
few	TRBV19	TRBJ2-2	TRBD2	TGTGCCAGTGGGACTAGCGGGAACACCGGGGAGCTGTTTTTT	CASGTSGNTGELFF
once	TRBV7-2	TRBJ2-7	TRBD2	TGTGCCAGCAGCTTTTTCCGGAATAGCGGGAGAAACGAGCAGTACTTC	CASSFFRNSGRNEQYF
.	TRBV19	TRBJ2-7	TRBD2	TGTGCCAGTAGAGGGACTAGCGGGACTCACGAGCAGTACTTC	CASRGTSGTHEQYF
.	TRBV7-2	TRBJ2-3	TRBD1	TGTGCCAGCAGCTTAGGAGTGGCCAGGGGGCGCCCAGATACGCAGTATTTT	CASSLGVARGRPDTQYF
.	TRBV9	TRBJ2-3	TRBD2	TGTGCCAGCAGCGTAGACCCCAGCGGGAGGGTGTCGGATACGCAGTATTTT	CASSVDPSGRVSDTQYF
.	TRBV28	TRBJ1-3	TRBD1	TGTGCCAGCAGTCGACCACAGGGGCTGGGAAACACCATATATTTT	CASSRPQGLGNTIYF
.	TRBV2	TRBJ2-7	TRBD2	TGTGCCAGCAGTTACACCCGCGGGAGGACAATGACTCGAGAGCAGTACTTC	CASSYTRGRTMTREQYF
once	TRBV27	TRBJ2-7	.	TGTGCCAGCAGTCCCCAGGGACTTCTTCCCTACGAGCAGTACTTC	CASSPQGLLPYEQYF
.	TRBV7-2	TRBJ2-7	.	TGTGCCAGCACCCCCAATCGGGGGACAGCCTTCTACGAGCAGTACTTC	CASTPNRGTAFYEQYF
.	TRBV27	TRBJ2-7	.	TGTGCCAGCAGTTTACGGGGCTCCTACGAGCAGTACTTC	CASSLRGSYEQYF
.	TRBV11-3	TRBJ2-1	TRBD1	TGTGCCAGCAGCTTATCAGGGGGCAATGAGCAGTTCTTC	CASSLSGGNEQFF
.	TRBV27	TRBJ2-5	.	TGTGCCAGCAGTCCTCCGTACCAAGAGACCCAGTACTTC	CASSPPYQETQYF
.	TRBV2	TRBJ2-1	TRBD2	TGTGCCAGCACTTCCGGGACTACAAACAATGAGCAGTTCTTC	CASTSGTTNNEQFF
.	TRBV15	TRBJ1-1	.	TGTGCCACCAGCAGCGAGATGAACACTGAAGCTTTCTTT	CATSSEMNTEAFF
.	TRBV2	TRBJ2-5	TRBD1	TGTGCCAGTACGACAGGGGGCGGTCGAGAGACCCAGTACTTC	CASTTGGGRETQYF
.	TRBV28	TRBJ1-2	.	TGTGCCAGCAGCCAGGGTGATTATGGCTACACCTTC	CASSQGDYGYTF
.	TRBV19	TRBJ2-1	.	TGTGCCAGTAAGTTCATGGCGGCTTACAATGAGCAGTTCTTC	CASKFMAAYNEQFF
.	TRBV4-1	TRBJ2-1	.	TGCGCCAGCAGCCACGACAGCCCTATCTACAATGAGCAGTTCTTC	CASSHDSPIYNEQFF
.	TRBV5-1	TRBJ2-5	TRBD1	TGCGCCAGCAGCCCAAGCTGGGACAGCCAAGAGACCCAGTACTTC	CASSPSWDSQETQYF
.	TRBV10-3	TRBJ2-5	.	TGTGCCATCAGGAGCGAGCCGTACCAAGAGACCCAGTACTTC	CAIRSEPYQETQYF
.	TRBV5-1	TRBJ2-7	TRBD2	TGCGCCAGCAGCTTGGGACTAGCGGGAGGGCTTGACTACGAGCAGTACTTC	CASSLGLAGGLDYEQYF
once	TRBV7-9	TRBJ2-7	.	TGTGCCAGCAGCTTATATTTCCCCGGCGAGCAGTACTTC	CASSLYFPGEQYF
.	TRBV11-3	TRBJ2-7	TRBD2	TGTGCCAGCAGCTCAACGACTAGCGGTAGCCCGGGGGAGCAGTACTTC	CASSSTTSGSPGEQYF
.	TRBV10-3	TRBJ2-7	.	TGTGCCATCAGTGTACCGTCCGGGGCAGGGGATGGGTACGAGCAGTACTTC	CAISVPSGAGDGYEQYF
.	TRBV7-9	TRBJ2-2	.	TGTGCCAGCAGCTTAAAGGCGGGAACTAACACCGGGGAGCTGTTTTTT	CASSLKAGTNTGELFF
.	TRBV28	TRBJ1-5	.	TGTGCCAGCAGTTTAGGGGGAGCGGGTCAGCCCCAGCATTTT	CASSLGGAGQPQHF
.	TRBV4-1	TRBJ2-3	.	TGCGCCAGCAGCCAACCTAGCCTCCGCACAGATACGCAGTATTTT	CASSQPSLRTDTQYF
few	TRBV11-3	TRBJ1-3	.	TGTGCCAGCAGCTCCCCCCCTCGAAACACCATATATTTT	CASSSPPRNTIYF
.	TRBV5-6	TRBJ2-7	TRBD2	TGTGCCAGCAGCTCGGGACTAGCGGGTTACGAGCAGTACTTC	CASSSGLAGYEQYF
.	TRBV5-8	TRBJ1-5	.	TGTGCCAGCAGCTCAACGTGGGCTAGCAATCAGCCCCAGCATTTT	CASSSTWASNQPQHF
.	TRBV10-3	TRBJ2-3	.	TGTGCCATCAGTGATCTCGGCGGGAGCACAGATACGCAGTATTTT	CAISDLGGSTDTQYF
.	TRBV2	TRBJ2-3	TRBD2	TGTGCCAGCAGTGTAGGAGCTAGCGGGTCAGATACGCAGTATTTT	CASSVGASGSDTQYF
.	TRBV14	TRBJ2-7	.	TGTGCCAGCAGCTTGCTAGGAGTCCCCTCCTACGAGCAGTACTTC	CASSLLGVPSYEQYF
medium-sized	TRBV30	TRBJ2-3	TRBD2	TGTGCCTGGAGTATCGGTATCCAGCGGGAGGTAGGAACAGATACGCAGTATTTT	CAWSIGIQREVGTDTQYF
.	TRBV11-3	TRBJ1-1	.	TGTGCCAGCAGCTCGGGGAAGGGAACGGATACTGAAGCTTTCTTT	CASSSGKGTDTEAFF
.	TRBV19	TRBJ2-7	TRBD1	TGTGCCAGTAGTCCTGGACAGGTTGGGTACGAGCAGTACTTC	CASSPGQVGYEQYF
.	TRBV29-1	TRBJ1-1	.	TGCAGCGTCGTTCCCACGGGAGGGTGGAACACTGAAGCTTTCTTT	CSVVPTGGWNTEAFF
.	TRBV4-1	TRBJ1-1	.	TGCGCCAGCAGCCAAGGGGTCGGACAGTCGGTAGCTTTCTTT	CASSQGVGQSVAFF
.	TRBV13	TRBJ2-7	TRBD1	TGTGCCAGCAGCCTGGAACAGGGGGCGCGGGCCTACGAGCAGTACTTC	CASSLEQGARAYEQYF
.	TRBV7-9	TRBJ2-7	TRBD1	TGTGCCAGCAGCTCGACAGGGGTTGGCTACGAGCAGTACTTC	CASSSTGVGYEQYF
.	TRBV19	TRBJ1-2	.	TGTGCCAGTAGTGCAGGGTTTCAAATCTATGGCTACACCTTC	CASSAGFQIYGYTF
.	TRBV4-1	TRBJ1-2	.	TGCGCCAGCAGCCAAGGGACAGCCTACTATGGCTACACCTTC	CASSQGTAYYGYTF
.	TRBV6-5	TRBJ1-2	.	TGTGCCAGCAGTTACTCTGGGAGTCCCCTCTATGGCTACACCTTC	CASSYSGSPLYGYTF
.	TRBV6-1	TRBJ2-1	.	TGTGCCAGCAGTGAAGTGGCCGGGAGTACTAGTGAGCAGTTCTTC	CASSEVAGSTSEQFF
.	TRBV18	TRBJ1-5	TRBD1	TGTGCCAGCTCACCCTCCGGGACAGGGATGGGTCAGCCCCAGCATTTT	CASSPSGTGMGQPQHF
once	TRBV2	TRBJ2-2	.	TGTGCCAGCAACGAAGGCTGGGGGCTGAACACCGGGGAGCTGTTTTTT	CASNEGWGLNTGELFF